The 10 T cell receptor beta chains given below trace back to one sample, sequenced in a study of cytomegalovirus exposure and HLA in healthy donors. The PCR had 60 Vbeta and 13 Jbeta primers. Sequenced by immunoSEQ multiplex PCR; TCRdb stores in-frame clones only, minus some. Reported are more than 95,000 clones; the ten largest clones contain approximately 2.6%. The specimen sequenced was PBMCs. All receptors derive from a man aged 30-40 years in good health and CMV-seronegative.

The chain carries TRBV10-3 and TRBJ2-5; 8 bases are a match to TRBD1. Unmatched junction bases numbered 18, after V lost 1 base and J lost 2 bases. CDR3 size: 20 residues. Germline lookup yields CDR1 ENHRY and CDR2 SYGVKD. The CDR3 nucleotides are TGTGCCATCAGTGAGTATAAGTTCCGGGACAGGCGGACAAAACAAGAGACCCAGTACTTC. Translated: CAISEYKFRDRRTKQETQYF.

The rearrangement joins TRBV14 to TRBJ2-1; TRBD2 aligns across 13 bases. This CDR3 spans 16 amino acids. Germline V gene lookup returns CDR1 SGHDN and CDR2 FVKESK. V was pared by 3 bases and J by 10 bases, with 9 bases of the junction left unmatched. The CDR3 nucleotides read TGTGCCAGCAGCCAGAGGGGACTAGCGGGGCGCAGGGAGCAGTTCTTC. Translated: CASSQRGLAGRREQFF.

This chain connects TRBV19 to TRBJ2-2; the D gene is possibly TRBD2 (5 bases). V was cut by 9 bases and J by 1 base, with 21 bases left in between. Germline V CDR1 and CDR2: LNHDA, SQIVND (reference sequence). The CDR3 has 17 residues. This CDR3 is CASGVDLWEGNTGELFF. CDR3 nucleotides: TGTGCCAGCGGGGTAGATTTGTGGGAAGGGAACACCGGGGAGCTGTTTTTT. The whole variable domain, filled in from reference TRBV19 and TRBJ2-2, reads DGGITQSPKYLFRKEGQNVTLSCEQNLNHDAMYWYRQDPGQGLRLIYYSQIVNDFQKGDIAEGYSVSREKKESFPLTVTSAQKNPTAFYLCASGVDLWEGNTGELFFGEGSRLTVL.

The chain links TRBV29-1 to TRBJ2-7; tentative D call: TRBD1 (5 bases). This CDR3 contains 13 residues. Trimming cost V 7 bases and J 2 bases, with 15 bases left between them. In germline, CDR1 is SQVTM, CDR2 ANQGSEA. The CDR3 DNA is TGCAGCGCCAGGGCCGAGCCCACCTACGAGCAGTACTTC. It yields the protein CSARAEPTYEQYF.

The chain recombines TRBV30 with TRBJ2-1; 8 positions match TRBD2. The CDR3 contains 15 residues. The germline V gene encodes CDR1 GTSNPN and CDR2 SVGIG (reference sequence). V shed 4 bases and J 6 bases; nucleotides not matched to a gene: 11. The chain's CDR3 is CAWITRAGEGNEQFF. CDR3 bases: TGTGCCTGGATAACGCGAGCGGGAGAGGGCAATGAGCAGTTCTTC.

CDR3 loop: CAWSVRVRAGGSYEQYF. The CDR3 coding sequence is TGTGCCTGGAGTGTACGGGTCCGCGCAGGGGGCTCCTACGAGCAGTACTTC. This chain uses TRBV30 with TRBJ2-5; TRBD1 aligns across 7 bases. The DNA matches TRBJ2-7 better at its end, which makes the J call doubtful. Germline V gene lookup returns CDR1 GTSNPN and CDR2 SVGIG (reference sequence). CDR3 length equals 17 residues.

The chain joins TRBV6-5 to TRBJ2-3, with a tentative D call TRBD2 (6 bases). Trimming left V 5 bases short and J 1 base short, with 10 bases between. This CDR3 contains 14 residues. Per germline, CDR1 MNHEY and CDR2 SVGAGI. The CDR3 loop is CASSAGRRTDTQYF. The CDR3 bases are TGTGCCAGCAGTGCAGGGAGGCGCACAGATACGCAGTATTTT.

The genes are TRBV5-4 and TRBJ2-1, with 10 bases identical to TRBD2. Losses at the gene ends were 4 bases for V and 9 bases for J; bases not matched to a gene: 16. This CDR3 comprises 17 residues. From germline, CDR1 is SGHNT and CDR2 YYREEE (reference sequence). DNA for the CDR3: TGTGCCAGCAGCGGGGCGTCTTTAGCGGGAGGTGGGGGTGAGCAGTTCTTC. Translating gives CASSGASLAGGGGEQFF.

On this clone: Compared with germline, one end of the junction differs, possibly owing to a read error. The CDR3 DNA is TGCGTCAGCAGCCGCTATATAACCCCCGACAGGTCCGGGGAGCTGTTTTTT. It translates to CVSSRYITPDRSGELFF. V usage is TRBV4-3 and J usage is TRBJ2-2; D possibly corresponds to TRBD1 (6 bases). The CDR3 length is 17 residues. The germline gives CDR1 LGHNA, CDR2 YSLEER.

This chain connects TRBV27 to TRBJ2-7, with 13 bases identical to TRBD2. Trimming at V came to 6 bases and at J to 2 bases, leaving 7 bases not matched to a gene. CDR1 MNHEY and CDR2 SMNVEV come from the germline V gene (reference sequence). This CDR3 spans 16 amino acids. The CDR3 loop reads CASRRLAGGHPYEQYF. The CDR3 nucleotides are TGTGCCAGCAGGAGACTAGCGGGAGGTCACCCCTACGAGCAGTACTTC.